Listed here are 9 T cell receptor beta chains from one sample, sequenced in a study of cytomegalovirus exposure and HLA in healthy donors. This PCR relied on a set of 60 Vbeta primers and 13 Jbeta primers. The data were produced by immunoSEQ multiplex PCR, yet TCRdb's version contains in-frame clones alone and is incomplete. The top ten clones hold under 20% of a sample with more than 60,000 clones, 84% of them seen once. Sample: PBMCs. The source is a man between 70 and 80 years old in good health and CMV-seropositive.

V and J are TRBV2 and TRBJ2-5, with 11 bases identical to TRBD2. Trimming cost V 6 bases and J 2 bases; bases outside gene matches: 5. The CDR3 contains 15 residues. The germline gives CDR1 SNHLY, CDR2 FYNNEI. CDR3 bases: TGTGCCAGCAGGCGAACTAGCGGGGGACAAGAGACCCAGTACTTC. Translated: CASRRTSGGQETQYF.

The chain recombines TRBV5-1 with TRBJ2-7; a possible D gene is TRBD1 (5 bases). With 6 bases removed from V and 4 bases from J, the gap between germline ends came to 17 bases. The CDR3 runs 14 residues. Germline V gene data show CDR1 as SGHRS and CDR2 as YFSETQ. CDR3 sequence: CASTVGPGVYEQYF. CDR3 in DNA: TGCGCCAGCACCGTGGGGCCCGGTGTTTACGAGCAGTACTTC.

V usage is TRBV27 and J usage is TRBJ1-2, with D possibly being TRBD1 (6 bases). Germline-derived CDR1 and CDR2 are MNHEY and SMNVEV (reference sequence). CDR3 length: 13 residues. V was clipped by 8 bases and J by 8 bases, with 18 bases between them. The DNA for the CDR3 is TGTGCCAGCGCCCACAACAGGGACCAGGGCTACACCTTC. Protein sequence: CASAHNRDQGYTF.

This clone has more than one count but fewer than ten. The chain employs TRBV14 and TRBJ1-1; D is undetermined. The CDR3 length is 14 residues. V shed 2 bases and J shed 10 bases, with 17 bases lying between them. Germline assignment: CDR1 SGHDN and CDR2 FVKESK. The CDR3 DNA reads TGTGCCAGCAGCCAATCCGGCGGAGCCCGCGGAGCTTTCTTT. It codes for CASSQSGGARGAFF. Together with reference TRBV14 and TRBJ1-1, the CDR3 gives the full variable domain: EAGVTQFPSHSVIEKGQTVTLRCDPISGHDNLYWYRRVMGKEIKFLLHFVKESKQDESGMPNNRFLAERTGGTYSTLKVQPAELEDSGVYFCASSQSGGARGAFFGQGTRLTVV.

This clone was seen a single time. This rearrangement joins TRBV10-2 to TRBJ2-2; 12 bases agree with TRBD2. Germline V CDR1 and CDR2: WSHSY, SAAADI. CDR3 length equals 15 residues. Germline trimming cut 9 bases from V and 2 bases from J; bases unmatched to any gene: 4. CDR3: CASRLAGANTGELFF. The DNA of the CDR3 is TGCGCCAGTCGACTAGCGGGAGCTAACACCGGGGAGCTGTTTTTT.

The V gene is TRBV11-2, the J gene TRBJ2-5, with D possibly matching TRBD2 (5 bases). There are 18 residues in the CDR3. The V and J ends lost 1 base and 3 bases respectively, with 21 bases between them. The germline CDR1 and CDR2 sequences are SGHAT and FQNNGV. The CDR3 DNA reads as TGTGCCAGCAGCTTAGTGAGGTCTGGCGGGTCCGCAGAAGAGACCCAGTACTTC. The encoded protein is CASSLVRSGGSAEETQYF.

V is TRBV5-4 and J is TRBJ2-5; 16 bases fit TRBD2. This CDR3 has 16 residues. Per the germline V gene, CDR1 is SGHNT and CDR2 is YYREEE (reference sequence). The ends lost 4 bases at V and 2 bases at J; junction bases unmatched: 2. The CDR3 region has the DNA TGTGCCAGCAGCCAGGGACTAGCGGGAGGGCAAGAGACCCAGTACTTC. As protein: CASSQGLAGGQETQYF.

DNA for the CDR3: TGTGCCAGCAGCTTGCTAGGGGAAGGGTCCGAGCAGTACTTC. Protein: CASSLLGEGSEQYF. This sequence joins TRBV5-6 and TRBJ2-7, with D tentatively TRBD1 (5 bases). This CDR3 is 14 amino acids long. Trimming shortened V by 1 base and J by 6 bases, and 14 bases separated the two germline ends. Looked up from germline, CDR1 is SGHDT and CDR2 is YYEEEE.

V and J are TRBV30 and TRBJ2-3; TRBD2 aligns across 15 bases. Germline trimming cut 5 bases from V and 2 bases from J; bases unmatched to any gene: 11. CDR1 and CDR2 from the germline V gene are GTSNPN and SVGIG (reference sequence). The CDR3 runs 18 residues. CDR3 sequence: CAWLTVGLAGGHTDTQYF. The CDR3 DNA follows: TGTGCCTGGCTAACAGTGGGACTAGCGGGAGGACACACAGATACGCAGTATTTT.